Below, 9 T cell receptor beta chains from the same sample are listed, as sequenced in a study of tumor T cells in aggressive B-cell lymphoma. The table came from immunoSEQ multiplex PCR; TCRdb's copy has only in-frame clones and leaves some out. The top ten clones hold 3.8% of a sample with fewer than 5,500 clones, just under 95% of them seen once. The sample was tumor tissue. All receptors come from an adult with diffuse large B cell lymphoma.

The chain combines TRBV10-3 with TRBJ2-2; tentative D call: TRBD1 (5 bases). Germline V gene sequence: CDR1 ENHRY, CDR2 SYGVKD. CDR3 length: 16 amino acids. V lost 3 bases and J lost 2, with 13 bases in between. The CDR3 here is CAISESWQGNTGELFF. The CDR3 DNA sequence: TGTGCCATCAGTGAAAGTTGGCAGGGAAACACCGGGGAGCTGTTTTTT.

This sequence joins TRBV11-3 and TRBJ2-3, with a tentative D call TRBD2 (5 bases). CDR3 length equals 14 residues. Between the trimmed V and J ends, which lost 5 bases and 4 bases, there was a span of 13 bases. CDR1 and CDR2 from the germline V gene are SGHNT and YENEEA. Written as DNA, the CDR3 is TGTGCCAGCAGCAGAGGCCGGGGAGCAGATACGCAGTATTTT. It encodes CASSRGRGADTQYF.

The chain recombines TRBV9 with TRBJ1-1, with D unclear. Germline loops: CDR1 SGDLS, CDR2 YYNGEE. The CDR3 totals 17 residues. The V gene lost 0 bases and the J gene lost 1 base, with 16 bases spanning the gap. In DNA, the CDR3 is TGTGCCAGCAGCGTAGTCCCACTGCAGGAAAAGAACACTGAAGCTTTCTTT. Protein: CASSVVPLQEKNTEAFF.

The chain has TRBV19 and TRBJ2-4; D may be TRBD2 (5 bases). The V end was cut by 5 bases, the J end by 6 bases, with 17 bases between. In germline, CDR1 is LNHDA, CDR2 SQIVND (reference sequence). The CDR3 covers 15 residues. The CDR3 sequence: CASSLPLGTRNIQYF. The CDR3 nucleotides read TGTGCCAGTAGTCTGCCACTAGGCACGCGAAACATTCAGTACTTC. The complete variable domain, with remaining parts taken from reference TRBV19 and TRBJ2-4, reads DGGITQSPKYLFRKEGQNVTLSCEQNLNHDAMYWYRQDPGQGLRLIYYSQIVNDFQKGDIAEGYSVSREKKESFPLTVTSAQKNPTAFYLCASSLPLGTRNIQYFGAGTRLSVL.

The chain employs TRBV7-3 and TRBJ1-3; D perhaps matches TRBD1 (5 bases). V was clipped by 4 bases and J by 1 base, with 8 bases between them. The CDR3 is 14 residues long. Germline CDR1 SGHTA, CDR2 FQGTGA. The CDR3 reads CASSSGGSGNTIYF. The CDR3 region has the DNA TGTGCCAGCAGCTCCGGGGGATCTGGAAACACCATATATTTT.

CDR3 amino acids: CASSQPGQGSYEQYF. The CDR3 DNA sequence: TGTGCCAGTAGTCAGCCGGGACAGGGCTCCTACGAGCAGTACTTC. The chain employs TRBV19 and TRBJ2-7; 9 bases are shared with TRBD1. The germline gives CDR1 LNHDA, CDR2 SQIVND (reference sequence). This CDR3 is built from 15 residues. Germline trimming cut 5 bases from V and 0 bases from J; bases unmatched to any gene: 5.

The chain couples TRBV7-9 to TRBJ1-1, with 7 bases that match TRBD1. CDR3 size: 16 residues. J gave up 3 bases and V 4 bases, and 11 bases lay outside the gene matches. CDR1 is SEHNR, CDR2 FQNEAQ, per germline (reference sequence). The DNA for the CDR3 is TGTGCCAGCAGCTCATCGAGGACAGGCGGGGACACTGAAGCTTTCTTT. Protein sequence: CASSSSRTGGDTEAFF.

The chain employs TRBV11-3 and TRBJ2-7; D is undetermined. The germline CDR1 and CDR2 sequences are SGHNT and YENEEA. V was cut by 1 base and J by 0 bases, with 4 bases left in between. This CDR3 is built from 13 residues. The CDR3 DNA reads as TGTGCCAGCAGCTTAGGCGTCTCCTACGAGCAGTACTTC. Translation gives CASSLGVSYEQYF.

The chain recombines TRBV4-3 with TRBJ2-7, with 7 positions matching TRBD2. The junction had 15 bases not matched to a gene; V was cut back by 0 bases and J by 4 bases. Germline CDR1 and CDR2: LGHNA and YSLEER. The CDR3 length is 18 residues. The CDR3 region is CASSQEAWGGVALYEQYF. In DNA, the CDR3 is TGCGCCAGCAGCCAAGAGGCTTGGGGGGGGGTGGCTTTGTACGAGCAGTACTTC.